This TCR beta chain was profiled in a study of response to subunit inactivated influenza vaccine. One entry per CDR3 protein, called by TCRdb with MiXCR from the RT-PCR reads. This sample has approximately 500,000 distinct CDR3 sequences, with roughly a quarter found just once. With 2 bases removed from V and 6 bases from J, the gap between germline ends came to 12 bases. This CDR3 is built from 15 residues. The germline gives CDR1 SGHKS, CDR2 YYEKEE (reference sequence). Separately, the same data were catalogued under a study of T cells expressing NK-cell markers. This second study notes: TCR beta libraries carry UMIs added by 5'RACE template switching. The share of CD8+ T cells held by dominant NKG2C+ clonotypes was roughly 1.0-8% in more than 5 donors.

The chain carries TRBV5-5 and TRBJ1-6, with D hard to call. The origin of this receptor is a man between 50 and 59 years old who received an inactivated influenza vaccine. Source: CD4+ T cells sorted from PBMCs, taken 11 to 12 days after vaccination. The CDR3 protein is CASSFGSEANSPLHF. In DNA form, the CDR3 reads TGTGCCAGCAGCTTCGGGAGCGAGGCTAATTCACCCCTCCACTTT.